In this sample, the clone carrying this TCR beta chain turned up a few times. The sample is drawn from a study of blood T cells in healthy people across ages. V was clipped by 1 base and J by 7 bases, with 14 bases between them. The CDR3 spans 15 residues. Looked up from germline, CDR1 is LGHNA and CDR2 is YNFKEQ. Through a sample-barcoded 5' primer and a J-beta primer mix, a second PCR was run for 7 to 11 cycles. Each CDR3 protein is one row after TCRdb ran MiXCR on the 5' RACE reads. The table records 800,000 to 1,000,000 distinct CDR3 sequences, roughly 48% of them present only once. The sample consisted of blood. This sequence joins TRBV4-2 and TRBJ1-5; possibly TRBD1 for D (5 bases). This TCR derives from a man aged 30-40 years in good health. The DNA for the CDR3 is TGTGCCAGCAGCCAAGGTCAGGGCGACTTCCAGCCCCAGCATTTT. Protein: CASSQGQGDFQPQHF.